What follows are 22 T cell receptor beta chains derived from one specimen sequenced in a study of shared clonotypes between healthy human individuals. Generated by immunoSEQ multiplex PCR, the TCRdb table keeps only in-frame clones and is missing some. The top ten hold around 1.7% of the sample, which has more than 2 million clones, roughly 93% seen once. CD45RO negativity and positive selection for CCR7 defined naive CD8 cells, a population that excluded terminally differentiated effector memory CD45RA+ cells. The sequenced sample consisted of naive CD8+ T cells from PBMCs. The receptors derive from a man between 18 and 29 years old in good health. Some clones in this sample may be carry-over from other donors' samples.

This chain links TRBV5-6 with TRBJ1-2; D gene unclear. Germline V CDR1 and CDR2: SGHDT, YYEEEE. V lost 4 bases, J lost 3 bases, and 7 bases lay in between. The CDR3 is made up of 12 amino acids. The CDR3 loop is CASSTHDYGYTF. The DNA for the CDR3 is TGTGCCAGCAGCACCCACGACTATGGCTACACCTTC.

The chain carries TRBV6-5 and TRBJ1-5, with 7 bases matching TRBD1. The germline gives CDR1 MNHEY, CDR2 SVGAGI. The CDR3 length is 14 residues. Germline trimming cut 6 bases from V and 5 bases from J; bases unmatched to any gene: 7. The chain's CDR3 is CASSPTGIYQPQHF. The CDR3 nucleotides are TGTGCCAGCAGCCCGACAGGGATCTATCAGCCCCAGCATTTT.

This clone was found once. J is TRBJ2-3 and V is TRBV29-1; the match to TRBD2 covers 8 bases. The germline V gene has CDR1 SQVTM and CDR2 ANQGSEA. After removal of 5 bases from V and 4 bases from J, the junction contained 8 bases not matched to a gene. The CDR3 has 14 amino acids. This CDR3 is CSVRGSGISDTQYF. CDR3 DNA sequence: TGCAGCGTTCGAGGTAGCGGGATCTCAGATACGCAGTATTTT.

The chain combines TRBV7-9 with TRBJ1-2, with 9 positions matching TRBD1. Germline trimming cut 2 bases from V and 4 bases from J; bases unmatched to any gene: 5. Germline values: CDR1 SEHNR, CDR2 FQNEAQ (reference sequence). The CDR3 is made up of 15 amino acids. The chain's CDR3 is CASSLPGQGSYGYTF. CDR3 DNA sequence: TGTGCCAGCAGCTTACCGGGACAGGGATCCTATGGCTACACCTTC.

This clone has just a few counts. DNA for the CDR3: TGTGCCAGCAGCTTGGGAGAGAATCAGCCCCAGCATTTT. Translation gives CASSLGENQPQHF. The chain is built from TRBV5-4 and TRBJ1-5; no clear D. The CDR3 has 13 residues. Trimming took 0 bases from V and 4 from J, leaving 5 bases between them. Germline CDR1 reads SGHNT; CDR2 reads YYREEE (reference sequence).

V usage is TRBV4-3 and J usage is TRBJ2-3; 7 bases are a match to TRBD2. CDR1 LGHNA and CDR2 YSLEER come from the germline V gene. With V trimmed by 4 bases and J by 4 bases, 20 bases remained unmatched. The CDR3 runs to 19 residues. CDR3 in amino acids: CASSPPLHGPHTSADTQYF. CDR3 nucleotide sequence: TGCGCCAGCAGCCCCCCCTTACACGGACCGCACACTAGCGCAGATACGCAGTATTTT.

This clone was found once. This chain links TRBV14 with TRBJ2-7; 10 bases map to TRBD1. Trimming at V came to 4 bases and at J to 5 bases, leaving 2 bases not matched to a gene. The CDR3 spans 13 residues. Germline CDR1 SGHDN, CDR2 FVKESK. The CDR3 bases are TGTGCCAGCAGCCGAGGACAGGGGGACGAGCAGTACTTC. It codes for CASSRGQGDEQYF.

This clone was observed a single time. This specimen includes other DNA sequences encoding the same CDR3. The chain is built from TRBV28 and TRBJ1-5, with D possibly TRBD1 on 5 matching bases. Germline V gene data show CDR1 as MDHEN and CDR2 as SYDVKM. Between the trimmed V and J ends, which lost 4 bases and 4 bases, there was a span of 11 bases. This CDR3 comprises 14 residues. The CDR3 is CASSSRQRNQPQHF. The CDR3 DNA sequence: TGTGCCAGCAGTTCTCGACAGAGAAATCAGCCCCAGCATTTT.

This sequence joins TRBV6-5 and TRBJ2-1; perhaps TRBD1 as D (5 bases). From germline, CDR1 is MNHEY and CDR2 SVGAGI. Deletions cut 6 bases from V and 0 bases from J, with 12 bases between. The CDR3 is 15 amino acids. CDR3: CASSPDRNSYNEQFF. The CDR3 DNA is TGTGCCAGCAGCCCCGACAGAAACTCCTACAATGAGCAGTTCTTC.

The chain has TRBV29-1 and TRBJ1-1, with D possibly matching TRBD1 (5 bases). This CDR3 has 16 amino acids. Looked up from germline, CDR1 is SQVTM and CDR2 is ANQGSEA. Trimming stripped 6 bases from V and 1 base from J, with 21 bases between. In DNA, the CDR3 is TGCAGCGTCGATACAAAGTGGCCGCAGGGGAACACTGAAGCTTTCTTT. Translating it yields CSVDTKWPQGNTEAFF.

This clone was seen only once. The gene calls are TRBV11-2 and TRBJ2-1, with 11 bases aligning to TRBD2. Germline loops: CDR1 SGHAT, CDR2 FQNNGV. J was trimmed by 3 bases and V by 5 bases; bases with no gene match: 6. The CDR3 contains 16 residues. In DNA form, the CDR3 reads TGTGCCAGCAGCCCAAAGACTAGCGGGAACTACAATGAGCAGTTCTTC. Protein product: CASSPKTSGNYNEQFF.

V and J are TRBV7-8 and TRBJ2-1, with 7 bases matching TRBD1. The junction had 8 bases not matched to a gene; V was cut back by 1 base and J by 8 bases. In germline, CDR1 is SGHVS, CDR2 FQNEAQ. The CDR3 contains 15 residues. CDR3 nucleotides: TGTGCCAGCAGCTTAGACAGGGGTAGATTTCATGAGCAGTTCTTC. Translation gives CASSLDRGRFHEQFF.

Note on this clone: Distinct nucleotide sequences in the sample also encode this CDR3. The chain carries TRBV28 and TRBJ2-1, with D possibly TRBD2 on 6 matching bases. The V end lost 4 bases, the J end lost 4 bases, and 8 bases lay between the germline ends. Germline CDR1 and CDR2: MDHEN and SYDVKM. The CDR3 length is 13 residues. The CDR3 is CASSSGLYNEQFF. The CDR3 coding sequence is TGTGCCAGCAGTTCGGGACTTTACAATGAGCAGTTCTTC. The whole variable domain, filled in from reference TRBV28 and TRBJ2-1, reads DVKVTQSSRYLVKRTGEKVFLECVQDMDHENMFWYRQDPGLGLRLIYFSYDVKMKEKGDIPEGYSVSREKKERFSLILESASTNQTSMYLCASSSGLYNEQFFGPGTRLTVL.

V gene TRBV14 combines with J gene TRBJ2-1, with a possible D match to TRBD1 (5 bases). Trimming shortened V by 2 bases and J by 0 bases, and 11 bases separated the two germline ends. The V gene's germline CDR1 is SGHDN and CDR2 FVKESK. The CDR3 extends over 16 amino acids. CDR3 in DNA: TGTGCCAGCAGCCAACGACAGACAAGCTCCTACAATGAGCAGTTCTTC. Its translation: CASSQRQTSSYNEQFF.

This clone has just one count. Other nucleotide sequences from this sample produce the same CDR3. Here the CDR3 reads CASSLVSGDEQYF. CDR3 DNA: TGTGCCAGCAGCTTAGTATCGGGGGACGAGCAGTACTTC. The J gene is TRBJ2-7, the V gene TRBV7-9, with D possibly being TRBD2 (6 bases). Germline CDR1 SEHNR, CDR2 FQNEAQ (reference sequence). The CDR3 consists of 13 residues. Trimming shortened V by 1 base and J by 5 bases, and 9 bases separated the two germline ends.

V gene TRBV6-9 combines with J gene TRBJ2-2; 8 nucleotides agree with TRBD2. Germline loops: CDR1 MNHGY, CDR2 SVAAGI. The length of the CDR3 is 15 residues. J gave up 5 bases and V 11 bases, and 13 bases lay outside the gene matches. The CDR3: CAHPPGGPETGELFF. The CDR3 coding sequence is TGTGCCCACCCCCCGGGAGGGCCGGAAACCGGGGAGCTGTTTTTT.

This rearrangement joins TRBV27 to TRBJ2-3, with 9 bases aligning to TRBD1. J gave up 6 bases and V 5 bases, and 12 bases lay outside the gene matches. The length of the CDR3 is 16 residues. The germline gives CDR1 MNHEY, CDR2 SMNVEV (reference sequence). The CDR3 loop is CASSRQGVARVDTQYF. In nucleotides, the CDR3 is TGTGCCAGCAGTAGACAGGGGGTAGCGAGAGTCGATACGCAGTATTTT.

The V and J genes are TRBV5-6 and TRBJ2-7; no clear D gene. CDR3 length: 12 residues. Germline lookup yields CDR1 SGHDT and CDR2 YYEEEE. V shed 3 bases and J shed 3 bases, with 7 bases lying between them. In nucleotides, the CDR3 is TGTGCCAGCAGCTACAGATTCTACGAGCAGTACTTC. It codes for CASSYRFYEQYF.

CDR3 sequence (DNA): TGTGCCAGTAGCGGCGGGAGAATATACGAGCAGTACTTC. Its translation is CASSGGRIYEQYF. The chain recombines TRBV19 with TRBJ2-7, with TRBD2 identical over 7 bases. The CDR3 is made up of 13 amino acids. Germline lookup yields CDR1 LNHDA and CDR2 SQIVND (reference sequence). The V gene end was trimmed by 6 bases and the J gene end by 4 bases; junction bases not matched to a gene: 6.

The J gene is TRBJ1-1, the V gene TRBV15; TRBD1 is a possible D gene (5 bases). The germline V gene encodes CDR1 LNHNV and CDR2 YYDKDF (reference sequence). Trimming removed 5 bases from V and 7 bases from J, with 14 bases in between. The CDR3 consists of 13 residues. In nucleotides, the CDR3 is TGTGCCACCAGCGGGGACTTTGAGGGTGAAGCTTTCTTT. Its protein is CATSGDFEGEAFF.

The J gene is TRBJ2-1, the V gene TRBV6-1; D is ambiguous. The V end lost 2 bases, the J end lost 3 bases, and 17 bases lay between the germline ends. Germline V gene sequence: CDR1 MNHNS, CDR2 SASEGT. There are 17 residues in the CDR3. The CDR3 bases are TGTGCCAGCAGTGAAATAGGAGCAAGGGCCCTCTACAATGAGCAGTTCTTC. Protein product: CASSEIGARALYNEQFF.

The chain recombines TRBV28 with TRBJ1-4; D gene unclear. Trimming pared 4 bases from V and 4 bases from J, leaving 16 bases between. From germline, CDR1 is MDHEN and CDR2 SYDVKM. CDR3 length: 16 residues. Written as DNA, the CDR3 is TGTGCCAGCAGTTCCCCCGTTGGGTGGGGTAATGAAAAACTGTTTTTT. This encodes CASSSPVGWGNEKLFF.